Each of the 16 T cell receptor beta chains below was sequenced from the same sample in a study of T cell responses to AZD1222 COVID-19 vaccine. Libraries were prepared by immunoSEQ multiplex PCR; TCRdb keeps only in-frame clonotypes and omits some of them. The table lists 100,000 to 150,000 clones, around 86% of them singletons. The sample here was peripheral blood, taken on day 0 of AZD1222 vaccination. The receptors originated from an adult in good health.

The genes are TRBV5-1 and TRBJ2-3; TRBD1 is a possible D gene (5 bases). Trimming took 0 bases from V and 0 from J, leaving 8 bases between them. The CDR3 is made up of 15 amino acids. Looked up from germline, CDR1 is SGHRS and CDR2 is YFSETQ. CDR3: CASSLGQGSTDTQYF. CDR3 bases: TGCGCCAGCAGCTTGGGGCAGGGAAGCACAGATACGCAGTATTTT. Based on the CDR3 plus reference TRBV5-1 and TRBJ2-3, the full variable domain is KAGVTQTPRYLIKTRGQQVTLSCSPISGHRSVSWYQQTPGQGLQFLFEYFSETQRNKGNFPGRFSGRQFSNSRSEMNVSTLELGDSALYLCASSLGQGSTDTQYFGPGTRLTVL.

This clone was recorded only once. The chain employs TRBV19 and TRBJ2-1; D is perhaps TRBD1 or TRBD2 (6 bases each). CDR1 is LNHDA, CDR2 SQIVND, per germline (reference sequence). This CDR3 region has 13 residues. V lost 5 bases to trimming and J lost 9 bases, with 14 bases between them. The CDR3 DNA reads TGTGCCAGTAGTGGGCCGGGGGCCGGTGAGCAGTTCTTC. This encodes CASSGPGAGEQFF.

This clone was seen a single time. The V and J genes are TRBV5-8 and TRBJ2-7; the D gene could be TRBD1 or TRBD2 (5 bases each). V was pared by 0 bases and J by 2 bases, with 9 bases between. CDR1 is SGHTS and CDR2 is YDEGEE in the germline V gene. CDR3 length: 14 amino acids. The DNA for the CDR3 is TGTGCCAGCAGCTTGGGGGGACCGGCCTACGAGCAGTACTTC. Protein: CASSLGGPAYEQYF.

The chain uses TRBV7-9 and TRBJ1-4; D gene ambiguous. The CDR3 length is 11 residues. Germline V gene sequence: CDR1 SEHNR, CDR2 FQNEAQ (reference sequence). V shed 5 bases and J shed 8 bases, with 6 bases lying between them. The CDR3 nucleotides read TGTGCCAGCAGCGATACGGAAAAACTGTTTTTT. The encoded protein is CASSDTEKLFF. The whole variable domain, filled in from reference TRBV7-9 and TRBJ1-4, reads DTGVSQNPRHKITKRGQNVTFRCDPISEHNRLYWYRQTLGQGPEFLTYFQNEAQLEKSRLLSDRFSAERPKGSFSTLEIQRTEQGDSAMYLCASSDTEKLFFGSGTQLSVL.

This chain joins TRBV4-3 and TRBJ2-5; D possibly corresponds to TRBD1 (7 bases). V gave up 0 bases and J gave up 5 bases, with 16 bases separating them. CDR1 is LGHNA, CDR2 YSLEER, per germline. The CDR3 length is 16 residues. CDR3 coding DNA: TGCGCCAGCAGCCAAGATACGGAGGGGGCCGGTGAGACCCAGTACTTC. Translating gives CASSQDTEGAGETQYF.

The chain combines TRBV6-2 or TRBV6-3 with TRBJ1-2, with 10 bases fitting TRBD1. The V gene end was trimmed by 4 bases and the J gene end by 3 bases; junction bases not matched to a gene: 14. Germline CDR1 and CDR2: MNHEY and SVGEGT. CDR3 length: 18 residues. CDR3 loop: CASSFPRDRGWFDYGYTF. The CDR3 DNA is TGTGCCAGCAGTTTTCCCCGGGACAGGGGATGGTTTGACTATGGCTACACCTTC.

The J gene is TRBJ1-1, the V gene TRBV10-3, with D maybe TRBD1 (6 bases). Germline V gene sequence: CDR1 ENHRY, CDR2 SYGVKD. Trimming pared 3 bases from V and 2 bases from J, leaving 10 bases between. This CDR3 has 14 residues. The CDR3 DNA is TGTGCCATCAGTGAACAGGGTCTCAACACTGAAGCTTTCTTT. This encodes CAISEQGLNTEAFF.

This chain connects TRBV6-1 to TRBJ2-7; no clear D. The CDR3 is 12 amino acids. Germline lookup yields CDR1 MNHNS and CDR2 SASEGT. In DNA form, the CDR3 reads TGTGCTACCTCAACCCGGCCTCTCGAGCAGTACTTC. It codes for CATSTRPLEQYF.

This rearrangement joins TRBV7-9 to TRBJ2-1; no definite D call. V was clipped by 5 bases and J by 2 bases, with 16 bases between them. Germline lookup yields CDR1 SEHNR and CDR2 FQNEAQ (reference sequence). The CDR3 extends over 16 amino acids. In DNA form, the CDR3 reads TGTGCCAGCAGCCAACACCGGGTTAGCACCTACAATGAGCAGTTCTTC. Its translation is CASSQHRVSTYNEQFF.

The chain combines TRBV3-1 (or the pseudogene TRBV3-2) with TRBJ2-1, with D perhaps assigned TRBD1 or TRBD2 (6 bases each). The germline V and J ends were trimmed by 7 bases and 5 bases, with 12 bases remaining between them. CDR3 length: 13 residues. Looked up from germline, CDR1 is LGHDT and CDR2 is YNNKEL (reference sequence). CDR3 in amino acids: CASTGAINNEQFF. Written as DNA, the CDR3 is TGTGCCAGCACGGGGGCGATCAACAATGAGCAGTTCTTC.

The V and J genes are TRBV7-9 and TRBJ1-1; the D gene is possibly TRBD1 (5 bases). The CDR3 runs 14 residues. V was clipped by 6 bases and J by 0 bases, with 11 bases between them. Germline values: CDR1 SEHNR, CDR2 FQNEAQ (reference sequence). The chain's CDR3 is CASSFGGVNTEAFF. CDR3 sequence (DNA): TGTGCCAGCAGTTTTGGGGGGGTGAACACTGAAGCTTTCTTT.

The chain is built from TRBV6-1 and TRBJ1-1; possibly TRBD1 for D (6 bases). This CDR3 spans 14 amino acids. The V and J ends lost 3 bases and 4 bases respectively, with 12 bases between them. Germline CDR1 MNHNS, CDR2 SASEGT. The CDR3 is CASSDLQGRTEAFF. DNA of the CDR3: TGTGCCAGCAGTGACCTACAGGGTCGCACTGAAGCTTTCTTT.

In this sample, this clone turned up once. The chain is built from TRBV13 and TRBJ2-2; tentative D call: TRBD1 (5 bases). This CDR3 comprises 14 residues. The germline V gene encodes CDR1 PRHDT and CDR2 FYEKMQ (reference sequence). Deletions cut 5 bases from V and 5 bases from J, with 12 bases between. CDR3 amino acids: CASSQQGGTGELFF. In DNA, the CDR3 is TGTGCCAGCAGCCAGCAGGGTGGGACCGGGGAGCTGTTTTTT.

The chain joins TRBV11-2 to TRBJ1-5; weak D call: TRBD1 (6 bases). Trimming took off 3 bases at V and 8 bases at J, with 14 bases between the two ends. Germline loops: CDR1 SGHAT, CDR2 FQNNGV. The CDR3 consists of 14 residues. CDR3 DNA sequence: TGTGCCAGCAGCTTGAGGGGCAGGGGTAAGCCCCAGCATTTT. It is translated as CASSLRGRGKPQHF.

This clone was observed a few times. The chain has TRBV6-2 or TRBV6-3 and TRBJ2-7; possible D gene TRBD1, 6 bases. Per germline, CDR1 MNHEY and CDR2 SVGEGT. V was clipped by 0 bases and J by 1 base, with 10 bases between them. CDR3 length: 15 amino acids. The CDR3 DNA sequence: TGTGCCAGCAGTTACTCCCCGGACAGTTCCTACGAGCAGTACTTC. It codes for CASSYSPDSSYEQYF.

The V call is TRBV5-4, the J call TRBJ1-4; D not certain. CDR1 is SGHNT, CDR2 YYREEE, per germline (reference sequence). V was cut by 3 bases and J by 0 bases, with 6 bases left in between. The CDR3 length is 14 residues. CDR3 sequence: CASSSLATNEKLFF. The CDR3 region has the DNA TGTGCCAGCAGCTCCCTGGCAACTAATGAAAAACTGTTTTTT.